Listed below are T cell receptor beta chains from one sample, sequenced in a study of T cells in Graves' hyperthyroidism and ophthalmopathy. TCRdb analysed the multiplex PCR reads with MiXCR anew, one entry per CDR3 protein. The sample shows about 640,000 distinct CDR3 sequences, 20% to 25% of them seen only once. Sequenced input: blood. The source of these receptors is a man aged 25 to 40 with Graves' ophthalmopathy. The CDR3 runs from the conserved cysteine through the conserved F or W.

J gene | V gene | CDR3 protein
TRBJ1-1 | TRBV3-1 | CASSPIGTGGRTEAFF
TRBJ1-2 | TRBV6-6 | CASSYTPEGYEGYTF
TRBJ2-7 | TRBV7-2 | CASSLEVNEQYF
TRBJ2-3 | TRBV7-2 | CASSSLGLAGVSTDTQYF
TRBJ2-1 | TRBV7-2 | CASSLVPNTYNEQFF
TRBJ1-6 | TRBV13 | CASSLTGSSYNSPLHF
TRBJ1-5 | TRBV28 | CASSTGTAINQPQHF
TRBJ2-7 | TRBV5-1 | CASSLNAFYEQYF
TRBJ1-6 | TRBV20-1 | CSARDLMGSPLHF
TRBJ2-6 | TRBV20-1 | CSAREYGAGANVLTF
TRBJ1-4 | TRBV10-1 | CASSEETGAEKLFF
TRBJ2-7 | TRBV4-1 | CASSQERVKSYEQYF
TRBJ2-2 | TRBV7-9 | CASSLAGEGGGELFF
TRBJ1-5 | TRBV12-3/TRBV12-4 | CASSKGGQPQHF
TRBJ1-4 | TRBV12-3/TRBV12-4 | CASSSRLTDRESNEKLFF